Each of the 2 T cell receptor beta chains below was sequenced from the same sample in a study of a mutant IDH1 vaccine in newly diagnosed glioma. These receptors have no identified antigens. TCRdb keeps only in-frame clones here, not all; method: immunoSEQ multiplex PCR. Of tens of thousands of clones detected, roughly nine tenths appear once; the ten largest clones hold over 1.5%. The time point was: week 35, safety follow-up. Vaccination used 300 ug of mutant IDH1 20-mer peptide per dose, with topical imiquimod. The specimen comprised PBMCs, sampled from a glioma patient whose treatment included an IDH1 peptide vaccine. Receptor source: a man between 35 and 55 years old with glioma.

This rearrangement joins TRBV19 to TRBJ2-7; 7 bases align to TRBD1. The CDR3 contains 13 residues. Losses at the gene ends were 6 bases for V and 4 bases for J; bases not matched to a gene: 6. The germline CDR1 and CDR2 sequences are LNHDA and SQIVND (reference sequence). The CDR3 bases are TGTGCCAGTAGCCCGGACAGGCTATACGAGCAGTACTTC. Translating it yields CASSPDRLYEQYF.

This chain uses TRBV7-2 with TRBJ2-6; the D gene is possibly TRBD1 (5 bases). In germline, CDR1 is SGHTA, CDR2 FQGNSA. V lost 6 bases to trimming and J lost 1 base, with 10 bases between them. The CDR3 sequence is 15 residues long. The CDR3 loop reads CASRPPGSGANVLTF. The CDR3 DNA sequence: TGTGCCAGCAGACCGCCAGGGTCTGGGGCCAACGTCCTGACTTTC.